This T cell receptor (beta chain) was obtained from a study of blood T cell repertoires in COVID-19. Per the germline V gene, CDR1 is LNHDA and CDR2 is SQIVND (reference sequence). The CDR3 runs to 17 residues. V lost 0 bases, J lost 0 bases, and 13 bases lay in between. TCRdb's copy holds only in-frame clones and misses some; the assay was immunoSEQ multiplex PCR. Among fewer than 300,000 clones listed, approximately 87% were seen once. The receptor was isolated from a woman in her 30s with COVID-19, enrolled during active disease. The V call is TRBV19, the J call TRBJ2-3; no clear D. The sequencing sample was made of peripheral blood. CDR3 protein: CASSIDLMVTSTDTQYF. CDR3 bases: TGTGCCAGTAGTATAGATCTAATGGTAACCAGCACAGATACGCAGTATTTT.